These 19 T cell receptor beta chains were all obtained from the same sample, sequenced in a study of cytomegalovirus exposure and HLA in healthy donors. The primer mix had 60 Vbeta and 13 Jbeta primers. Repertoires were generated with immunoSEQ multiplex PCR, while TCRdb's copy carries only in-frame clones and drops some. This repertoire includes 180,000 or so clones. Sequencing was carried out using PBMCs. The receptors stem from a woman between 18 and 29 years old in good health and CMV-seropositive.

The chain combines TRBV11-2 with TRBJ1-1; 9 positions match TRBD1. V shed 5 bases, J shed 4 bases, and the junction held 8 bases outside the gene matches. Germline V CDR1 and CDR2: SGHAT, FQNNGV. The CDR3 is 15 amino acids. The CDR3 spells CASSPQGQGGTEAFF. CDR3 in DNA: TGTGCCAGCAGCCCCCAGGGACAGGGAGGCACTGAAGCTTTCTTT.

The chain employs TRBV7-3 and TRBJ1-4; D possibly corresponds to TRBD1 (6 bases). CDR1 is SGHTA, CDR2 FQGTGA, per germline. The V and J ends lost 0 bases and 8 bases respectively, with 13 bases between them. The CDR3 sequence is 15 residues long. The CDR3 coding sequence is TGTGCCAGCAGCTTAACAGGGGGAGTCGGGGAAAAACTGTTTTTT. The encoded protein is CASSLTGGVGEKLFF. The entire variable domain, with the rest obtained from reference TRBV7-3 and TRBJ1-4, is as follows: GAGVSQTPSNKVTEKGKYVELRCDPISGHTALYWYRQSLGQGPEFLIYFQGTGAADDSGLPNDRFFAVRPEGSVSTLKIQRTERGDSAVYLCASSLTGGVGEKLFFGSGTQLSVL.

The chain has TRBV30 and TRBJ1-1; D unclear. The germline V and J ends were trimmed by 0 bases and 3 bases, with 8 bases remaining between them. Germline lookup yields CDR1 GTSNPN and CDR2 SVGIG (reference sequence). The CDR3 has 13 amino acids. CDR3 coding DNA: TGTGCCTGGAGTGTTAACTCTGACACTGAAGCTTTCTTT. The encoded protein is CAWSVNSDTEAFF.

The V and J genes are TRBV4-1 and TRBJ1-5; D is uncertain. The length of the CDR3 is 16 residues. Germline assignment: CDR1 MGHRA and CDR2 YSYEKL. V lost 1 base, J lost 4 bases, and 14 bases lay in between. CDR3 in amino acids: CASSQAELNGNQPQHF. The CDR3 DNA reads as TGCGCCAGCAGCCAAGCGGAGCTTAATGGGAATCAGCCCCAGCATTTT.

This rearrangement joins TRBV28 to TRBJ1-5; D ambiguous. CDR3 length: 13 amino acids. Trimming cost V 10 bases and J 2 bases, with 12 bases left between them. The germline V gene encodes CDR1 MDHEN and CDR2 SYDVKM. The CDR3 DNA sequence: TGTGCCACCCGGAAGGGAGGCAATCAGCCCCAGCATTTT. Translated, it gives CATRKGGNQPQHF.

The rearrangement joins TRBV5-6 to TRBJ2-1; 10 nucleotides line up with TRBD2. The CDR3 length is 16 residues. The J segment lost 2 bases and the V segment lost 4 bases, leaving 6 bases of the junction unmatched. Per the germline V gene, CDR1 is SGHDT and CDR2 is YYEEEE. DNA of the CDR3: TGTGCCAGCAGCGTGGTACTAGCGGGGACCTACAATGAGCAGTTCTTC. Translating gives CASSVVLAGTYNEQFF.

The chain uses TRBV6-5 and TRBJ2-2, with TRBD1 matching 7 bases. CDR1 MNHEY and CDR2 SVGAGI come from the germline V gene. This CDR3 has 15 amino acids. Trimming removed 6 bases from V and 3 bases from J; junction bases left unmatched: 7. The CDR3 DNA follows: TGTGCCAGCAGGACAGGGTTCGTCTACACCGGGGAGCTGTTTTTT. It specifies CASRTGFVYTGELFF.

This CDR3 is CASSLGQGNTEAFF. Written as DNA, the CDR3 is TGTGCCAGCAGCTTGGGACAGGGTAACACTGAAGCTTTCTTT. The rearrangement joins TRBV7-9 to TRBJ1-1; TRBD1 aligns across 9 bases. Germline V CDR1 and CDR2: SEHNR, FQNEAQ (reference sequence). This CDR3 contains 14 residues. Trimming cost V 3 bases and J 2 bases; bases outside gene matches: 1.

The chain is built from TRBV7-9 and TRBJ1-2; 7 bases agree with TRBD1. CDR1 is SEHNR, CDR2 FQNEAQ, per germline (reference sequence). There are 17 residues in the CDR3. V lost 5 bases and J lost 7; bases outside the gene matches: 19. DNA for the CDR3: TGTGCCAGCAGCCAGGCCATCGGGACAGTTCAACCGGGTGGCTACACCTTC. Translation: CASSQAIGTVQPGGYTF.

V and J are TRBV5-6 and TRBJ2-5; tentatively, D is TRBD1 (6 bases). The V gene's germline CDR1 is SGHDT and CDR2 YYEEEE. Between the trimmed V and J ends, which lost 4 bases and 1 base, there was a span of 20 bases. This CDR3 is 17 amino acids long. DNA of the CDR3: TGTGCCAGCAGCCCGATATTAACAGGGTCTCGCCAAGAGACCCAGTACTTC. It encodes CASSPILTGSRQETQYF.

V gene TRBV15 combines with J gene TRBJ2-7; weak D call: TRBD1 (6 bases). The CDR3 consists of 16 residues. Germline V gene data show CDR1 as LNHNV and CDR2 as YYDKDF (reference sequence). With 3 bases removed from V and 4 bases from J, the gap between germline ends came to 19 bases. The CDR3 sequence is CATSRMRDMITYEQYF. DNA of the CDR3: TGTGCCACCAGCAGGATGAGGGACATGATTACGTACGAGCAGTACTTC. The variable domain in full, completed from reference TRBV15 and TRBJ2-7, reads DAMVIQNPRYQVTQFGKPVTLSCSQTLNHNVMYWYQQKSSQAPKLLFHYYDKDFNNEADTPDNFQSRRPNTSFCFLDIRSPGLGDTAMYLCATSRMRDMITYEQYFGPGTRLTVT.

A remark on this clone: The sample carries other DNA sequences with the same CDR3. The chain carries TRBV15 and TRBJ2-1, with 9 nucleotides matching TRBD2. The length of the CDR3 is 17 residues. Trimming cost V 0 bases and J 2 bases; bases outside gene matches: 5. Germline V gene data show CDR1 as LNHNV and CDR2 as YYDKDF (reference sequence). This chain's CDR3 is CATSREWREGPYNEQFF. The CDR3 DNA sequence: TGTGCCACCAGCAGAGAATGGCGGGAGGGACCCTACAATGAGCAGTTCTTC. Drawing the rest from reference TRBV15 and TRBJ2-1, the complete variable domain is DAMVIQNPRYQVTQFGKPVTLSCSQTLNHNVMYWYQQKSSQAPKLLFHYYDKDFNNEADTPDNFQSRRPNTSFCFLDIRSPGLGDTAMYLCATSREWREGPYNEQFFGPGTRLTVL.

This chain links TRBV7-9 with TRBJ2-1, with D possibly TRBD2 on 5 matching bases. The germline V and J ends were trimmed by 7 bases and 5 bases, with 18 bases remaining between them. This CDR3 comprises 15 residues. Germline CDR1 is SEHNR and CDR2 is FQNEAQ (reference sequence). CDR3 bases: TGTGCCAGCACCCTAAGCGGTCCCGACCACAATGAGCAGTTCTTC. Translating gives CASTLSGPDHNEQFF.

This chain joins TRBV18 and TRBJ2-7, with 7 bases lining up with TRBD2. CDR3 length: 16 amino acids. Looked up from germline, CDR1 is KGHSH and CDR2 is LQKENI. With 1 base clipped from V and 5 bases from J, the junction kept 11 bases outside the gene matches. The CDR3 spells CASSPHPPRAGDEQYF. The CDR3 nucleotides read TGTGCCAGCTCACCACATCCCCCCCGGGCGGGGGACGAGCAGTACTTC.

This rearrangement joins TRBV19 to TRBJ1-5; 7 bases are shared with TRBD1. Trimming removed 6 bases from V and 0 bases from J; junction bases left unmatched: 5. The CDR3 extends over 15 amino acids. CDR1 and CDR2 (germline): LNHDA, SQIVND (reference sequence). The CDR3 DNA reads TGTGCCAGTAGCGGGACAGTGAATAGCAATCAGCCCCAGCATTTT. This translates into CASSGTVNSNQPQHF. Filled out from reference TRBV19 and TRBJ1-5, the complete variable domain reads DGGITQSPKYLFRKEGQNVTLSCEQNLNHDAMYWYRQDPGQGLRLIYYSQIVNDFQKGDIAEGYSVSREKKESFPLTVTSAQKNPTAFYLCASSGTVNSNQPQHFGDGTRLSIL.

V usage is TRBV11-3 and J usage is TRBJ2-5, with 10 positions matching TRBD2. Germline V gene data show CDR1 as SGHNT and CDR2 as YENEEA. V was pared by 4 bases and J by 5 bases, with 4 bases of the junction left unmatched. The CDR3 length is 14 residues. The CDR3 region has the DNA TGTGCCAGCAGCTCCGTAGCGGGGGGTGAGACCCAGTACTTC. Translating gives CASSSVAGGETQYF.

The J gene is TRBJ1-3, the V gene TRBV5-4, with TRBD1 identical over 8 bases. The CDR3 runs to 18 residues. Germline V gene sequence: CDR1 SGHNT, CDR2 YYREEE (reference sequence). With 0 bases clipped from V and 4 bases from J, the junction kept 12 bases outside the gene matches. The CDR3 region has the DNA TGTGCCAGCAGCTTGGCCCCTTTGGCAGGGGGCGGAGGAAACACCATATATTTT. It codes for CASSLAPLAGGGGNTIYF.

The V and J genes are TRBV7-2 and TRBJ1-1; 10 bases line up with TRBD1. Germline V CDR1 and CDR2: SGHTA, FQGNSA. The CDR3 covers 16 residues. V lost 5 bases, J lost 3 bases, and 9 bases stayed unmatched. As DNA, the CDR3 is TGTGCCAGCAGCCTAAGACAGGGGGCCCTGGACACTGAAGCTTTCTTT. Protein product: CASSLRQGALDTEAFF.

The rearrangement uses TRBV6-4 and TRBJ2-3; the match to TRBD2 covers 12 bases. The CDR3 is 15 amino acids. Trimming at V came to 6 bases and at J to 3 bases, leaving 4 bases not matched to a gene. Germline CDR1 is MRHNA and CDR2 is SNTAGT. In nucleotides, the CDR3 is TGTGCCAGCAGCGCGACTAGCGGGAGAACAGATACGCAGTATTTT. It specifies CASSATSGRTDTQYF.